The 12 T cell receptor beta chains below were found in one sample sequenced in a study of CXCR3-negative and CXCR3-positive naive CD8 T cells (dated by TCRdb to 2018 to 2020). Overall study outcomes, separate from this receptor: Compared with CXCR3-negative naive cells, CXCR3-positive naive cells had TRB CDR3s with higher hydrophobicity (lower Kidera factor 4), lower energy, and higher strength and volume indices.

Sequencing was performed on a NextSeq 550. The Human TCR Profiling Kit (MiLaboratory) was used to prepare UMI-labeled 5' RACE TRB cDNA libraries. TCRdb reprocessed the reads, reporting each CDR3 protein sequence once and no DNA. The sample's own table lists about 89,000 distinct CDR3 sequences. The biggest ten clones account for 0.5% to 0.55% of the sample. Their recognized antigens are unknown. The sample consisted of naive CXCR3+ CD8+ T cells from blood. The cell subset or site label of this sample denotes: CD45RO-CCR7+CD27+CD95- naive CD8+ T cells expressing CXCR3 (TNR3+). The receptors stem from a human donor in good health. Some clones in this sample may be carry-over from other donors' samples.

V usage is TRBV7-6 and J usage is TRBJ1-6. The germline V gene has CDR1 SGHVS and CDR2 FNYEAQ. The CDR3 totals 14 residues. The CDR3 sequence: CASSSRQGDSPLHF.

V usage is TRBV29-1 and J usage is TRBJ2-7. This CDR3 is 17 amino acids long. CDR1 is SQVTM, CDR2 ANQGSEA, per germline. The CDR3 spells CSVESSGLGNSGYEQYF.

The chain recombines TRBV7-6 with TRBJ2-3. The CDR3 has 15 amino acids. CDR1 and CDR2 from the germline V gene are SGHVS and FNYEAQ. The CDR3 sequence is CASSSPAASTDTQYF.

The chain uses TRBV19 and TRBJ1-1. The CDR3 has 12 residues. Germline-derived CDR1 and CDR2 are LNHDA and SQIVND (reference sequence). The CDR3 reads CASSIGGVEAFF. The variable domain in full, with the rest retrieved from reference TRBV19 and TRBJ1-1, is DGGITQSPKYLFRKEGQNVTLSCEQNLNHDAMYWYRQDPGQGLRLIYYSQIVNDFQKGDIAEGYSVSREKKESFPLTVTSAQKNPTAFYLCASSIGGVEAFFGQGTRLTVV.

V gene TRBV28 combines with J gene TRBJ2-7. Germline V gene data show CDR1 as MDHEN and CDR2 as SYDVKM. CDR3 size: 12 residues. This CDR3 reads CASSFLGYEQYF.

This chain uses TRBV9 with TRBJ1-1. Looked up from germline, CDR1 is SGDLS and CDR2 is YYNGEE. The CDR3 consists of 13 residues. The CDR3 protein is CASSGSGNTEAFF.

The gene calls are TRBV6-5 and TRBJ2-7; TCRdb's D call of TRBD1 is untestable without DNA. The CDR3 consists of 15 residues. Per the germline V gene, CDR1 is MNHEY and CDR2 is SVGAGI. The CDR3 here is CASSPEQRGPYEQYF.

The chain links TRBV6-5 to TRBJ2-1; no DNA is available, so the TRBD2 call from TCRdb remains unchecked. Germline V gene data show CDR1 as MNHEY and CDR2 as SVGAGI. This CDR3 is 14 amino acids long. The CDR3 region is CASKTSGSGNEQFF.

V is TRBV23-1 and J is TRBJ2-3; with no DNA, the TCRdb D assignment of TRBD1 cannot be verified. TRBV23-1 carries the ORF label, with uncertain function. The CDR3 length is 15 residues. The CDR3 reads CASATSTQGTDTQYF.

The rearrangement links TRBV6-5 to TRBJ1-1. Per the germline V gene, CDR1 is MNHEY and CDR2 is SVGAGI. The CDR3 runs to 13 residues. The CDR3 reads CASSYYLNTEAFF.

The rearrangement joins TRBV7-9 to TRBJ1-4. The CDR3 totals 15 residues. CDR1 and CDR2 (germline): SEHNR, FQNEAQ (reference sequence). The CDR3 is CASSLKAATNEKLFF.

CDR3 region: CASTLECWDQGVDKF. The rearrangement joins TRBV7-9 to TRBJ1-1; the D gene TCRdb calls, TRBD1, cannot be checked with no DNA. CDR1 SEHNR and CDR2 FQNEAQ come from the germline V gene (reference sequence). There are 15 residues in the CDR3.